This entry is about one T cell receptor (beta chain). No antigen is known for it. The sample belongs to a study of T cell responses to AZD1222 COVID-19 vaccine. Method: immunoSEQ multiplex PCR; TCRdb's copy keeps in-frame clones and lacks some. The profile shows 100,000 to 120,000 clones, 65% to 85% of them singletons. Between the trimmed V and J ends, which lost 2 bases and 5 bases, there was a span of 11 bases. The CDR3 loop spans 13 amino acids. The germline gives CDR1 SGHRS, CDR2 YFSETQ. General observations from the study: Donors, mostly white British, included more females; clonal diversity was possibly underestimated. Repertoire samples came only from after the peak T cell response.

This TCR derives from an adult in good health. This sample comprised peripheral blood, obtained on day 0 of AZD1222 vaccination. This chain connects TRBV5-1 to TRBJ2-7; D perhaps matches TRBD1 (6 bases). The CDR3 region has the DNA TGCGCCAGCAGCTTCCAGGGGACCCACGAGCAGTACTTC. This gives the protein CASSFQGTHEQYF.